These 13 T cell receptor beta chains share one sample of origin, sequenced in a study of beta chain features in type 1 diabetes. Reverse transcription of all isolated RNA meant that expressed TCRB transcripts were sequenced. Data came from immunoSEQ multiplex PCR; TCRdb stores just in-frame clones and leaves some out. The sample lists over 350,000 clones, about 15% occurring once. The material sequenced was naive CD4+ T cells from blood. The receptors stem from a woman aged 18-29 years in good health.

Written as DNA, the CDR3 is TGTGCCAGCTCACCACAGGAGGGTGGCTACACCTTC. Protein sequence: CASSPQEGGYTF. This chain joins TRBV18 and TRBJ1-2; D call uncertain. Trimming removed 1 base from V and 7 bases from J, with 7 bases in between. The CDR3 contains 12 residues. Germline-derived CDR1 and CDR2 are KGHSH and LQKENI. The entire variable domain, with the rest obtained from reference TRBV18 and TRBJ1-2, is as follows: NAGVMQNPRHLVRRRGQEARLRCSPMKGHSHVYWYRQLPEEGLKFMVYLQKENIIDESGMPKERFSAEFPKEGPSILRIQQVVRGDSAAYFCASSPQEGGYTFGSGTRLTVV.

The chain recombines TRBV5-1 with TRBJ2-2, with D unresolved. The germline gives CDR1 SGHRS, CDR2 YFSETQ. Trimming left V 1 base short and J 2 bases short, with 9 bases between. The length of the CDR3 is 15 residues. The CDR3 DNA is TGCGCCAGCAGCTTGCCCAGGCCAAACACCGGGGAGCTGTTTTTT. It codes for CASSLPRPNTGELFF. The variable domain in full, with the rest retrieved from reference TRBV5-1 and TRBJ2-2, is KAGVTQTPRYLIKTRGQQVTLSCSPISGHRSVSWYQQTPGQGLQFLFEYFSETQRNKGNFPGRFSGRQFSNSRSEMNVSTLELGDSALYLCASSLPRPNTGELFFGEGSRLTVL.

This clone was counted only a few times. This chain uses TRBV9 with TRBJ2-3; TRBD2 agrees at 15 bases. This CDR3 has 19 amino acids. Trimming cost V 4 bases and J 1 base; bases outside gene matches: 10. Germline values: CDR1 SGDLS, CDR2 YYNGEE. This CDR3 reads CASSTLGLAGGRGTDTQYF. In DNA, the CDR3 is TGTGCCAGCAGCACCCTCGGACTAGCGGGAGGGCGGGGCACAGATACGCAGTATTTT.

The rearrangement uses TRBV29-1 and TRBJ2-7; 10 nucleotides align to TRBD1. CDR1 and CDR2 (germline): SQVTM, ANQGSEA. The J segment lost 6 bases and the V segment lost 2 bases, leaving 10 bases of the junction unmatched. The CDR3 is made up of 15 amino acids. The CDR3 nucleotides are TGCAGCGTTGAAATCCGACAGGGGGCTTTGGGCGAGCAGTACTTC. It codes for CSVEIRQGALGEQYF.

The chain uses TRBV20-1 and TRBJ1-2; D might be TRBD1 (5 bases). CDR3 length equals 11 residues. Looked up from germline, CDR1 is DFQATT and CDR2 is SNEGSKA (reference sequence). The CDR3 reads CSSGGTYGYTF. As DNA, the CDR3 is TGCTCGAGCGGGGGGACCTATGGCTACACCTTC.

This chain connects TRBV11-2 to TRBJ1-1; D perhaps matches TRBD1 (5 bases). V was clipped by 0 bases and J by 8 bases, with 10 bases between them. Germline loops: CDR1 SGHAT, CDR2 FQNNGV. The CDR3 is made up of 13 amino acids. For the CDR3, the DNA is TGTGCCAGCAGCTTAGATGGTCCAGGGGAAGCTTTCTTT. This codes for CASSLDGPGEAFF.

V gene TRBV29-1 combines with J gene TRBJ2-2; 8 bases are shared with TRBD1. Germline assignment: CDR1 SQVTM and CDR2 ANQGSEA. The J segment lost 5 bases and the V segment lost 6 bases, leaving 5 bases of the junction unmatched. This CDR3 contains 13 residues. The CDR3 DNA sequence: TGCAGCGTGCACAGGGGGACGACCGGGGAGCTGTTTTTT. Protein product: CSVHRGTTGELFF.

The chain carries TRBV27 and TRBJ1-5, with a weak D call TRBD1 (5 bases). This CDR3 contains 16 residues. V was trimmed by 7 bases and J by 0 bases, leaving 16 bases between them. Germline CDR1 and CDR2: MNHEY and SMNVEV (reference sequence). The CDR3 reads CASIRQGGLSNQPQHF. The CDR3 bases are TGTGCCAGCATACGGCAGGGAGGTCTTAGCAATCAGCCCCAGCATTTT.

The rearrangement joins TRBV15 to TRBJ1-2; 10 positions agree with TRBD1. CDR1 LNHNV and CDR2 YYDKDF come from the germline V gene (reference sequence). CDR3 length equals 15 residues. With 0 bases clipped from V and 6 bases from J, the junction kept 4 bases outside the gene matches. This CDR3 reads CATSRDPTGGDGYTF. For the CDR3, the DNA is TGTGCCACCAGCAGAGACCCGACAGGGGGCGATGGCTACACCTTC.

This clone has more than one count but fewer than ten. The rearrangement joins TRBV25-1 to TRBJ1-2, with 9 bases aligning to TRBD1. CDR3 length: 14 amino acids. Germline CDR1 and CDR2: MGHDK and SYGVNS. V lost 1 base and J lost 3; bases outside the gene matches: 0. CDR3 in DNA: TGTGCCAGCAGTGAATGGGACAGGGACTATGGCTACACCTTC. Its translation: CASSEWDRDYGYTF.

CDR3: CASSPVGDSGKLFF. CDR3 DNA: TGTGCCAGCAGCCCGGTCGGGGACTCAGGAAAACTGTTTTTT. The V and J genes are TRBV9 and TRBJ1-4; D perhaps matches TRBD1 (5 bases). Germline-derived CDR1 and CDR2 are SGDLS and YYNGEE. Trimming removed 4 bases from V and 10 bases from J, with 17 bases in between. The CDR3 is 14 residues long.

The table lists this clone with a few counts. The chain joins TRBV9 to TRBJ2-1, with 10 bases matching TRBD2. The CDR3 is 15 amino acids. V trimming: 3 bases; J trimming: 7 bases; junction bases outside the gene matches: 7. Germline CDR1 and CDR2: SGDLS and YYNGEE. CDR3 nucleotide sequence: TGTGCCAGCAGCGCTGCTAGCGGGAGAATAAATGAGCAGTTCTTC. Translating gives CASSAASGRINEQFF.

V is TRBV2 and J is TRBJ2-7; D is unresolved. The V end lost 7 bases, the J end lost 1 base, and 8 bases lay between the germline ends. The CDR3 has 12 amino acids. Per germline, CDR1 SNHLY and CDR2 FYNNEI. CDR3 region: CASTRDSYEQYF. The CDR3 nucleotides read TGTGCCAGCACGCGCGATTCCTACGAGCAGTACTTC.